This T cell receptor beta chain is from a study of blood T cell repertoires in COVID-19. Study-level background: The samples span acute and convalescent COVID-19 from the United States, Italy and Spain.

The V gene's germline CDR1 is MNHNY and CDR2 SVGAGI (reference sequence). Trimming took 4 bases from V and 2 from J, leaving 17 bases between them. The CDR3 contains 16 residues. This clone turned up a few times. TCRdb keeps only in-frame clones here, not all; method: immunoSEQ multiplex PCR. This table has about 240,000 clones, more than 75% appearing once. The specimen was peripheral blood. The clonotype originates from a woman in her sixties with active or convalescent COVID-19. The chain employs TRBV6-6 and TRBJ1-2; D may be TRBD1 (6 bases). The CDR3 nucleotides read TGTGCCAGCAGTTCTTCCCCAGGGGCCTACAACTATGGCTACACCTTC. Its protein product is CASSSSPGAYNYGYTF.